One sample yielded the 7 T cell receptor beta chains listed below, sequenced in a study of response to subunit inactivated influenza vaccine (dated by TCRdb to the late 2010s). The library was prepared using RT-PCR. TCRdb records Illumina HiSeq 2500 as the sequencer. TCRdb cleaned the public reads at Q25 with fastp, built clones with MiXCR and kept in-frame beta chains. Identical CDR3 proteins give one entry, which carries the most common genes and DNA. Across this sample there are some 640,000 distinct CDR3 sequences, with 14% seen only once. 5.5% to 7% of the sample rests with the top ten. This sample comprised PBMCs from blood, obtained 14 days before vaccination. All receptors derive from a man aged 50-59 years who received an inactivated influenza vaccine. Donor details come from another sample of the same person, matched by shared clones.

V and J are TRBV15 and TRBJ2-3; 8 bases agree with TRBD2. CDR1 and CDR2 from the germline V gene are LNHNV and YYDKDF (reference sequence). The CDR3 is 17 residues long. V lost 1 base to trimming and J lost 0 bases; unmatched junction nucleotides: 6. The CDR3 is CATSRGFSSGSTDTQYF. For the CDR3, the DNA is TGTGCCACCAGCAGAGGATTTTCTAGCGGGAGCACAGATACGCAGTATTTT.

The chain recombines TRBV7-9 with TRBJ1-2; 7 nucleotides match TRBD1. The J segment lost 4 bases and the V segment lost 4 bases, leaving 12 bases of the junction unmatched. The CDR3 sequence is 16 residues long. Looked up from germline, CDR1 is SEHNR and CDR2 is FQNEAQ (reference sequence). CDR3 protein: CASSSSTGRKFYGYTF. The CDR3 DNA is TGTGCCAGCAGCTCTTCGACAGGGAGGAAGTTCTATGGCTACACCTTC.

This clonotype was seen more than once but under ten times. CDR3 residues: CSAETSGRAREQYF. The DNA for the CDR3 is TGCAGCGCCGAGACTAGCGGGAGGGCCCGCGAGCAGTACTTC. The V call is TRBV29-1, the J call TRBJ2-7; 14 bases agree with TRBD2. The CDR3 is 14 amino acids. Germline V CDR1 and CDR2: SQVTM, ANQGSEA. V lost 7 bases and J lost 6; bases outside the gene matches: 8.

The chain is built from TRBV3-1 and TRBJ2-7; D is undetermined. This CDR3 has 12 residues. Germline V gene sequence: CDR1 LGHDT, CDR2 YNNKEL (reference sequence). V was cut by 1 base and J by 4 bases, with 5 bases left in between. The CDR3, as DNA: TGTGCCAGCAGCCAAGTACTATACGAGCAGTACTTC. It translates to CASSQVLYEQYF.

V and J are TRBV6-5 and TRBJ1-5; D ambiguous. The CDR3 spans 13 residues. The germline V and J ends were trimmed by 8 bases and 1 base, with 9 bases remaining between them. Germline lookup yields CDR1 MNHEY and CDR2 SVGAGI. The CDR3 here is CASGVNSNQPQHF. The CDR3 nucleotides are TGTGCCAGCGGGGTGAACAGCAATCAGCCCCAGCATTTT.

This chain joins TRBV28 and TRBJ1-3; no reliable D call. Trimming stripped 5 bases from V and 8 bases from J, with 16 bases between. The CDR3 sequence is 14 residues long. CDR1 MDHEN and CDR2 SYDVKM come from the germline V gene. Here the CDR3 reads CASSTGPHGDTIYF. As DNA, the CDR3 is TGTGCCAGCAGTACCGGACCCCACGGGGACACCATATATTTT. Full variable domain (rest looked up from reference TRBV28 and TRBJ1-3): DVKVTQSSRYLVKRTGEKVFLECVQDMDHENMFWYRQDPGLGLRLIYFSYDVKMKEKGDIPEGYSVSREKKERFSLILESASTNQTSMYLCASSTGPHGDTIYFGEGSWLTVV.

Points on this clonotype: This could be a read error, since a much larger clone is one nucleotide away. This chain uses TRBV5-1 with TRBJ2-1, with D perhaps matching TRBD2 (5 bases). There are 17 residues in the CDR3. Per germline, CDR1 SGHRS and CDR2 YFSETQ. CDR3 region: CASSLAWRSSSYNEHFF. The CDR3 DNA sequence: TGCGCCAGCAGCTTGGCTTGGAGGAGTAGCTCCTACAATGAGCACTTCTTC.